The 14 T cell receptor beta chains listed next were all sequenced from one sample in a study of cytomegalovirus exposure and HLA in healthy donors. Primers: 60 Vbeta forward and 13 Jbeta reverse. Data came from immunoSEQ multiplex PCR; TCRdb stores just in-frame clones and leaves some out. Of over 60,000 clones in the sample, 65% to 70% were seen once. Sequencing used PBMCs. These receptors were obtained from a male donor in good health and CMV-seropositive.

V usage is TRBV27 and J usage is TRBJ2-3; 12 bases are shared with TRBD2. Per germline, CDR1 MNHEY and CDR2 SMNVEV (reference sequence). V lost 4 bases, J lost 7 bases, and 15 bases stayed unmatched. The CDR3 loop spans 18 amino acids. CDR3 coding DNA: TGTGCCAGCAGTTCCCCCCTTAGGCTAGCGGGAGGGCTCCATACGCAGTATTTT. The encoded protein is CASSSPLRLAGGLHTQYF.

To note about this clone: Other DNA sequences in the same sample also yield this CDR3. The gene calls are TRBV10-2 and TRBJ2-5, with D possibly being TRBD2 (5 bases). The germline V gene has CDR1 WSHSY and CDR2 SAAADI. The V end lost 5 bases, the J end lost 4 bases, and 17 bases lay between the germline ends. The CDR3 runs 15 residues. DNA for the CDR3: TGCGCCAGCAGTCCCTATAGGGCACGGGGAGAGACCCAGTACTTC. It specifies CASSPYRARGETQYF.

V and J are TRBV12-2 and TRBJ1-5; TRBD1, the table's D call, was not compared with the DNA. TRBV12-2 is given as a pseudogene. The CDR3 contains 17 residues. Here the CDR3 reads CASRYPPHRGEYQPQHF. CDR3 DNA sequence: TGTGCAAGTCGCTACCCCCCCCACAGGGGAGAATATCAGCCCCAGCATTTT.

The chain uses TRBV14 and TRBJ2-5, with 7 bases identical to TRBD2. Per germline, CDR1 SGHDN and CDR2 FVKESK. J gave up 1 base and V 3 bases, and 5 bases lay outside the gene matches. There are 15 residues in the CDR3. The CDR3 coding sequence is TGTGCCAGCAGCCACAAAGCGGGGCCCCAAGAGACCCAGTACTTC. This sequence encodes CASSHKAGPQETQYF.

In DNA, the CDR3 is TGTGCCAGCAGCAGATTATCCAGGGGCCCGGGAGAAAAACTGTTTTTT. Protein sequence: CASSRLSRGPGEKLFF. The chain links TRBV21-1 to TRBJ1-4; no check of the table's D call, TRBD1, against the DNA was made. TRBV21-1 represents a pseudogene. The CDR3 sequence is 16 residues long.

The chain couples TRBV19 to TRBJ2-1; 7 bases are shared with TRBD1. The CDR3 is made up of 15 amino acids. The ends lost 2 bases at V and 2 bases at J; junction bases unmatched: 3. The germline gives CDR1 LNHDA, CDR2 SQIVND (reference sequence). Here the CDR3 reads CASSITGTAYNEQFF. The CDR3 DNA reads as TGTGCCAGTAGTATAACCGGGACAGCCTACAATGAGCAGTTCTTC.

The CDR3 bases are TGTGCCAGCTCACCGGGACAAAACTCTGGAAACACCATATATTTT. It specifies CASSPGQNSGNTIYF. The chain joins TRBV18 to TRBJ1-3, with a possible D match to TRBD1 (6 bases). CDR3 length equals 15 residues. Germline V gives CDR1 KGHSH, CDR2 LQKENI. V dropped 3 bases and J dropped 0 bases, with 9 bases sitting between them.

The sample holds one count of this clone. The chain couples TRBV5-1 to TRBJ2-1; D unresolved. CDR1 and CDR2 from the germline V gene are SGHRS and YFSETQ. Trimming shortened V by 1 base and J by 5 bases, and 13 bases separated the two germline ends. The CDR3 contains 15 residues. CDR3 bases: TGCGCCAGCAGCTTGATGGCTAGATCGAACAATGAGCAGTTCTTC. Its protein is CASSLMARSNNEQFF.

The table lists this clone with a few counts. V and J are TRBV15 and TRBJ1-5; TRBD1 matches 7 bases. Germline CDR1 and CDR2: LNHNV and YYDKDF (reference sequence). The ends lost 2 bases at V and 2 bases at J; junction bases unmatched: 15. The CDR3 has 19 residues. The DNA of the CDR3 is TGTGCCACCAGCAGATCACCGGGCCACAGGGGATTGGGCAATCAGCCCCAGCATTTT. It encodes CATSRSPGHRGLGNQPQHF.

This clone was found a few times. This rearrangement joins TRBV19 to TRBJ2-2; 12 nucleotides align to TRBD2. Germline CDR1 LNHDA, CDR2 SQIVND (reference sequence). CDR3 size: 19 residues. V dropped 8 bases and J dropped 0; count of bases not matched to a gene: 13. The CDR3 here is CASRPRLAGVGANTGELFF. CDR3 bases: TGTGCCAGTCGGCCCAGACTAGCGGGAGTCGGCGCGAACACCGGGGAGCTGTTTTTT.

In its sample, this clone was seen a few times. The CDR3: CASSGQGKNYGYTF. The CDR3 DNA reads as TGTGCCAGCAGTGGACAGGGAAAGAACTATGGCTACACCTTC. This chain connects TRBV2 to TRBJ1-2, with 7 bases that match TRBD1. With 4 bases clipped from V and 2 bases from J, the junction kept 4 bases outside the gene matches. In germline, CDR1 is SNHLY, CDR2 FYNNEI. The CDR3 length is 14 residues.

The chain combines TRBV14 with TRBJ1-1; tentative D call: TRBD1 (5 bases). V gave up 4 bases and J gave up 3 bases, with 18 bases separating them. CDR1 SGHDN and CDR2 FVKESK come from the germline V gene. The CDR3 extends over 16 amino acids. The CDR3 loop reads CASSPLGGEGHTEAFF. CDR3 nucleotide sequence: TGTGCCAGCAGCCCCCTAGGAGGGGAAGGACACACTGAAGCTTTCTTT.

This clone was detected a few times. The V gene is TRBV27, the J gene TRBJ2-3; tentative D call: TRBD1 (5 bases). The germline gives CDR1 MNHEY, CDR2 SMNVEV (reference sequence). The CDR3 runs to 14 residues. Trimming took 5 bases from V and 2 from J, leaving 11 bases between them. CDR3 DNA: TGTGCCAGCAGTCTTGGGGCAGCCACAGATACGCAGTATTTT. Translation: CASSLGAATDTQYF.

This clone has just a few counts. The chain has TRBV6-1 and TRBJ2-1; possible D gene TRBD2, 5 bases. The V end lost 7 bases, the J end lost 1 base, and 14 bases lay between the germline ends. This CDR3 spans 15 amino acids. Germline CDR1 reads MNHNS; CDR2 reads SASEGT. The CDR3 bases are TGTGCCAGCATTCCCGGGATTGGGTCCTACAATGAGCAGTTCTTC. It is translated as CASIPGIGSYNEQFF.